This TCR beta chain was captured by sequencing in a study of vaccination effects on CD4 cells after COVID-19. Looking at the study overall: Expansion of antigen-specific CD4+ T cells with viral peptide pools was carried out by the ViraFEST assay before sequencing. Study-wide results and limits: Healthy vaccinees showed cross-reactivity with common cold coronaviruses in only 1 of 255 vaccine-induced clones. Both infection-induced and vaccine-induced clones contracted markedly at late post-vaccination timepoints.

Generated by immunoSEQ multiplex PCR, the TCRdb table keeps only in-frame clones and is missing some. Found here are 40,000 or so clones, roughly 72% of them singletons; the top ten hold about 8.6%. To note about this clone: Its matching antigen is unknown.

Trimming left V 5 bases short and J 5 bases short, with 7 bases between. CDR1 is GTSNPN and CDR2 is SVGIG in the germline V gene (reference sequence). This CDR3 spans 12 amino acids. CD4+ T cells were isolated after less than 13 days of culture. The vaccine given was either BNT162b2 or mRNA-1273, in two doses. Half the medium was swapped for IL-2 medium on days 3 and 7. The sample consisted of CD4+ T cells from PBMCs cultured without peptide, taken after COVID-19 vaccination. The receptor was derived from a human donor who received a COVID-19 vaccine. The chain employs TRBV30 and TRBJ1-6, with D possibly being TRBD1 (6 bases). The CDR3 DNA follows: TGTGCCTGGGACAGGAATAATTCACCCCTCCACTTT. It yields the protein CAWDRNNSPLHF.